This entry is about one T cell receptor beta chain. Measured with immunoSEQ multiplex PCR; TCRdb has only the in-frame clones, and not every one. The sample consists of some 87,000 clones, around 87% of them appearing once. The sample belongs to a study of blood T cell repertoires in COVID-19. In the study overall: The analysed material was cDNA or gDNA that came from T cells, B-cell-depleted T cells, or PBMCs.

Germline V CDR1 and CDR2: LGHDT, YNNKEL (reference sequence). The CDR3 totals 13 residues. The V end lost 4 bases, the J end lost 3 bases, and 10 bases lay between the germline ends. Sequencing input: peripheral blood. The sequence was collected from a human donor in a cohort sampled during active COVID-19. This chain joins TRBV3-1 (or the pseudogene TRBV3-2) and TRBJ2-7; D unclear. For the CDR3, the DNA is TGTGCCAGCAGCCCCGACACCCACTACGAGCAGTACTTC. It specifies CASSPDTHYEQYF.